These 5 T cell receptor beta chains were sequenced from one sample in a study of cytomegalovirus exposure and HLA in healthy donors. TCRdb keeps only in-frame clones here, not all; method: immunoSEQ multiplex PCR. The profile shows approximately 160,000 clones, about 90% of them singletons. Material for sequencing was PBMCs. The receptors come from a woman between 18 and 29 years old in good health and CMV-seropositive.

Points on this clone: One end of the junction fails to match germline, which may point to a read error. This sequence joins TRBV9 and TRBJ2-2; 8 nucleotides match TRBD2. CDR1 and CDR2 from the germline V gene are SGDLS and YYNGEE. The CDR3 totals 17 residues. CDR3 loop: CASSVGISGKGTGELFF. In DNA form, the CDR3 reads TGTGCCAGCAGTGTAGGAATTAGCGGGAAAGGCACCGGGGAGCTGTTTTTT.

J is TRBJ2-1 and V is TRBV5-1, with TRBD2 identical over 13 bases. The CDR3 totals 15 residues. In germline, CDR1 is SGHRS, CDR2 YFSETQ. The V gene end was trimmed by 4 bases and the J gene end by 9 bases; junction bases not matched to a gene: 7. CDR3 nucleotides: TGCGCCAGCAGCCAAGGGACTAGCGGGACCTTTGAGCAGTTCTTC. It codes for CASSQGTSGTFEQFF.

V usage is TRBV29-1 and J usage is TRBJ2-1; 9 bases agree with TRBD2. The CDR3 is 14 amino acids. Germline assignment: CDR1 SQVTM and CDR2 ANQGSEA. V lost 3 bases, J lost 2 bases, and 2 bases stayed unmatched. CDR3: CSVETSGPYNEQFF. In DNA, the CDR3 is TGCAGCGTTGAGACTAGCGGTCCCTACAATGAGCAGTTCTTC.

This clone was counted once. J is TRBJ2-7 and V is TRBV11-2; TRBD1 matches 9 bases. CDR3 size: 14 residues. Germline-derived CDR1 and CDR2 are SGHAT and FQNNGV. Trimming cost V 1 base and J 5 bases; bases outside gene matches: 3. CDR3: CASSLGTGGNEQYF. The CDR3 nucleotides are TGTGCCAGCAGCTTAGGCACAGGGGGCAACGAGCAGTACTTC.

The CDR3 protein is CASSSGADTQYF. The CDR3 nucleotides read TGTGCCAGCTCATCGGGTGCTGATACGCAGTATTTT. The gene calls are TRBV18 and TRBJ2-3; D gene ambiguous. The CDR3 runs to 12 residues. V lost 5 bases, J lost 6 bases, and 9 bases lay in between. Germline CDR1 is KGHSH and CDR2 is LQKENI.